Here is one TCR beta chain with its context. This clonotype was detected a few times. The clone's antigen remains unknown. Per-nucleotide qualities are absent, and no much larger clonotype sits a single base away. Systemically healthy Caucasian individuals from Russia, 39 in total and aged roughly 6 to 100 years, were included as donors. About 10 milliliters of peripheral blood were drawn from each donor into EDTA-treated Vacutainer tubes. Ficoll-Paque density-gradient centrifugation was used to isolate PBMCs, with at least 6 million obtained per sample. Trizol reagent was used to extract total RNA from the PBMCs, yielding at least 6 micrograms per sample. For every donor, flow cytometry on a PBMC aliquot measured the percentage of naive CD45RAhigh/CD27high T cells. The sample comes from a study of blood T cells in healthy people across ages (dated by TCRdb to between 2015 and 2016). Regarding the research as a whole: In model experiments, template switching captured roughly one uniquely barcoded TCR beta cDNA molecule for every two T cells. To track age-related changes in TCR beta repertoire diversity, the study relied on deep sequencing normalized with unique cDNA molecular identifiers. Four age groups were formed from the donors: young (average roughly 15 years), middle-aged (approximately 40), aged (more than 55) and long-lived (more than 75). To avoid experimental bias, donors of different ages were spread randomly across the sequencing lanes. Two additional independent replicas of 1 million unique cDNA reads from the same blood draw were analyzed for two donors (one aged 18 to 30 and one aged 80 or older). Overall study results and their limits: Compared with the aged group, the long-lived group had more naive CD4+ T cells, fewer expanded clones and increased TCR diversity, suggesting age selection. The percentage of naive T cells measured by flow cytometry correlated strongly with observed TCR beta diversity. Because donor CMV infection status was unknown, age-related changes in expanded clonotypes were potentially confounded. As age increased, observed TCR beta diversity per million T cells dropped in a roughly linear way, and a significant reduction was already evident by age about 36. Because profiling used bulk unsorted PBMCs, naive and antigen-experienced compartments could not be compared conclusively. Total diversity estimates from one million sequenced T cells were considered lower bounds and underestimates.

CDR1 is given as MGHRA and CDR2 as YSYEKL, both from the germline V gene. The CDR3 spans 16 residues, from the cysteine through the phenylalanine. The kept DNA is CDR3 alone, 48 bases in frame from the first base. The junction shows trimming of 2 bases on V and 6 bases on J, plus 16 bases between the germline ends. The library was built by means of 5' RACE. Sequencing was carried out with an Illumina HiSeq 2500. The second PCR ran for roughly 7 to 11 cycles and used a J-beta primer mix along with a sample-barcoded 5' primer. A unique molecular identifier was introduced onto each TCR beta cDNA molecule by a template-switch 5' adaptor carrying 12 random nucleotides. At least 2.5 million CDR3-containing paired-end reads were obtained from each sample. First-strand cDNA was synthesized from all RNA with the Mint cDNA synthesis kit, primed by a TRBC-specific oligonucleotide. All cDNA was treated with uracil-DNA glycosylase and then went through a first 18-cycle PCR with the universal primers M1SS and BC2_uni_R. Per the source publication's procedure: Each sample was normalized by randomly selecting 1 million high-quality reads, each carrying a distinct molecular identifier. Instead of being binned into consensus sequences, reads that shared molecular identifiers were thrown out. CDR3 identification, clonotype clustering and error correction used MiTCR with a Q25 quality threshold and the strictest error-elimination algorithm. A nonparametric unseen species model with Euler transformation was used to estimate a lower bound on total TCR beta diversity. TCRdb handled the public reads itself, with Q25 trimming in fastp and clone calling in MiXCR, and kept productive beta chains. Rows are combined by CDR3 protein, so each entry shows the most common genes and DNA. The V and J calls reflect TCRdb's pipeline rather than the authors' work. The sample records about 1.4 million distinct CDR3 sequences, 59% of which are singletons. Clones ranked in the top ten supply 5% to 7% of the sample.

The sequence was collected from a man aged 18 to 30 in good health. Sequenced material: blood. The receptor chain draws on TRBV4-1 and TRBJ1-4, and TRBD1 may be the D gene, going by 6 matching bases. The CDR3 is CASSQRARGGDEKLFF. The DNA is TGCGCCAGCAGCCAACGCGCCAGGGGAGGGGATGAAAAACTGTTTTTT.